The entry below gives a single T cell receptor beta chain sequence along with its context. Its antigen remains unknown. J lost 5 bases, V lost 1 base, and 3 bases had no gene match. CDR1 is LGHNT and CDR2 is FRNRAP in the germline V gene. This CDR3 is built from 16 residues. The sample originates from a study of shared clonotypes between healthy human individuals. Healthy HIV-negative adults without recent acute infections or vaccinations served as donors. Using immunoSEQ multiplex PCR, the repertoire was profiled, and TCRdb retains in-frame clones only, with some absent. The table shows 2.3 million or so clones, with roughly 93% occurring only once. Findings and caveats of the study: On the whole, naive subsets had larger estimated richness than memory subsets had. The generation probabilities recorded for non-shared clonotypes fell below those of clonotypes shared by all four donors. Incomplete sequencing of sorted subsets was indicated by rarefaction despite large depth.

The chain employs TRBV12-5 and TRBJ2-2, with 11 bases matching TRBD2. This clonotype originated in a man between 18 and 29 years old in good health. Some clones in this sample may be carry-over from other donors' samples. Sequencing was carried out using naive CD4+ T cells from PBMCs. Subset described: CD45RA+ positively selected. The CDR3 DNA follows: TGTGCTAGTGGTTTGGCGACTAGCGGGATTACCGGGGAGCTGTTTTTT. Residues: CASGLATSGITGELFF.